The entry that follows covers one T cell receptor beta chain sequence. Its cognate antigen is unknown. Primers included in the PCR were 60 Vbeta and 13 Jbeta primers. Profiled with immunoSEQ multiplex PCR; TCRdb holds only in-frame clones, not every one. The sample has 75,000 to 90,000 clones, under 80% seen once. This entry belongs to a study of cytomegalovirus exposure and HLA in healthy donors. Study-level results: TCR beta V- and J-gene trimming, according to a later analysis, was linked to a missense DCLRE1C variant. The study dropped some indistinguishable V segments, TRBV6-2 and TRBV6-3 among them. Reports state that TCR beta sequences accurately predicted most subjects' HLA-A and HLA-B alleles.

With V trimmed by 0 bases and J by 3 bases, 5 bases remained unmatched. Germline CDR1 reads MGHRA; CDR2 reads YSYEKL. This CDR3 is 15 amino acids long. The receptor was derived from a male donor in good health and CMV-seropositive. The V gene is TRBV4-1, the J gene TRBJ2-7; 7 bases match TRBD2. The sequencing input was PBMCs. The CDR3 sequence: CASSQDWGGGYEQYF. CDR3 sequence (DNA): TGCGCCAGCAGCCAAGATTGGGGGGGAGGCTACGAGCAGTACTTC.